This T cell receptor beta chain derives from a study of shared T cell receptors in the human thymus. CDR1 is LNHNV and CDR2 is YYDKDF in the germline V gene (reference sequence). The V gene end was trimmed by 5 bases and the J gene end by 6 bases; junction bases not matched to a gene: 12. There are 15 residues in the CDR3. TCRdb's table, derived via immunoSEQ multiplex PCR, lists solely in-frame clones and lacks some. The sample consists of hundreds of thousands of clones, around 93% of them appearing once. The sequenced material came from thymocytes. The sequence was collected from a human donor. V gene TRBV15 combines with J gene TRBJ1-2; 7 bases match TRBD1. CDR3 protein: CATSGLDRTSDGYTF. The CDR3 DNA follows: TGTGCCACCAGCGGCCTGGACAGGACCTCTGATGGCTACACCTTC.